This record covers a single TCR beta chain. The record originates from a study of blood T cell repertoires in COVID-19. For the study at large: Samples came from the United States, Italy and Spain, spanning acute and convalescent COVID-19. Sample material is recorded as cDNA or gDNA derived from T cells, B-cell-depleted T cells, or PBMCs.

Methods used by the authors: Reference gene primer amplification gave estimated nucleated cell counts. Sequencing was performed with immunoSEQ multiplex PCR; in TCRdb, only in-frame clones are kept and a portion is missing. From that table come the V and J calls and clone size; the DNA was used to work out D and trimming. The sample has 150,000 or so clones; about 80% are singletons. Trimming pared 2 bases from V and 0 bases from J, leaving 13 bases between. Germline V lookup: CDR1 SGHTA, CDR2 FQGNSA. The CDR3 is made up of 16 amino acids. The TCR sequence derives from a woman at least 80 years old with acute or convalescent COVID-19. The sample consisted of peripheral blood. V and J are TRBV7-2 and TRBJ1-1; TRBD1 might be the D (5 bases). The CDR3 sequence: CASSLLPGPMNTEAFF. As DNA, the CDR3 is TGTGCCAGCAGCTTACTTCCAGGGCCTATGAACACTGAAGCTTTCTTT.